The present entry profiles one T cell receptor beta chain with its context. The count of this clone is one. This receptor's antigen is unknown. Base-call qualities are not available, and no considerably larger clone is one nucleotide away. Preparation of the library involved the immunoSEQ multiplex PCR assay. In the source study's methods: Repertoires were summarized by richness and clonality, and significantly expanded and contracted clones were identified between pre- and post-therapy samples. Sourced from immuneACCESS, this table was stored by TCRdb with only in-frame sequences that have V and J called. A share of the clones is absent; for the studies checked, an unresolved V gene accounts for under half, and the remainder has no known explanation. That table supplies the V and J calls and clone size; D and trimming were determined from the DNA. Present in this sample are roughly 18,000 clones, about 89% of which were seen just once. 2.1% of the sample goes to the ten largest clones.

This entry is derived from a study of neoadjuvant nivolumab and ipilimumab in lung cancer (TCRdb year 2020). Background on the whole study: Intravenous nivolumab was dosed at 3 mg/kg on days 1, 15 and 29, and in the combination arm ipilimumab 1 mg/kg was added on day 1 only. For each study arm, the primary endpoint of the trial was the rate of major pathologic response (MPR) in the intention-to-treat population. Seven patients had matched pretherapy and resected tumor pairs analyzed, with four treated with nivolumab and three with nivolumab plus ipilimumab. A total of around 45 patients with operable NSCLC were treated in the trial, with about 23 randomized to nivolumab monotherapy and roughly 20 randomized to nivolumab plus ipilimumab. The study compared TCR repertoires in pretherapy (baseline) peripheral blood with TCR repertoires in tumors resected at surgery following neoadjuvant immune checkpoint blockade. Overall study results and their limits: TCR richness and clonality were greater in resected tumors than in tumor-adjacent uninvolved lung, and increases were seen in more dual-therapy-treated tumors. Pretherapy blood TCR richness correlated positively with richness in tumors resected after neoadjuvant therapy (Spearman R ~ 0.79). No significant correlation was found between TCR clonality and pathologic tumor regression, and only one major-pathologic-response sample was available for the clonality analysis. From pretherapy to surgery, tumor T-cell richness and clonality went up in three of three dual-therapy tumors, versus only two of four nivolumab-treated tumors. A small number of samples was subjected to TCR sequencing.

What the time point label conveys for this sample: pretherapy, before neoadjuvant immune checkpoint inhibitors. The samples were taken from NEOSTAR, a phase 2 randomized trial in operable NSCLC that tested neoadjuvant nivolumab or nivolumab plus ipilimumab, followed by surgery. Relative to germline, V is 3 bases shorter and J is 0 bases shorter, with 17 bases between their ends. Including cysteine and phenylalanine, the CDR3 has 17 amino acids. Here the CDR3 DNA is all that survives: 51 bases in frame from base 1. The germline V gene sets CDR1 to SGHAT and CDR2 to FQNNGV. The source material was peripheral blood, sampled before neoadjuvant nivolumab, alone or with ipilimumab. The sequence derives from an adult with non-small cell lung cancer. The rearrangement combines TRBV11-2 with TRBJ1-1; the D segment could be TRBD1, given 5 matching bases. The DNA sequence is TGTGCCAGCAGCTTGGGACCTCTCAGGGCTCTGAACACTGAAGCTTTCTTT. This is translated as CASSLGPLRALNTEAFF.